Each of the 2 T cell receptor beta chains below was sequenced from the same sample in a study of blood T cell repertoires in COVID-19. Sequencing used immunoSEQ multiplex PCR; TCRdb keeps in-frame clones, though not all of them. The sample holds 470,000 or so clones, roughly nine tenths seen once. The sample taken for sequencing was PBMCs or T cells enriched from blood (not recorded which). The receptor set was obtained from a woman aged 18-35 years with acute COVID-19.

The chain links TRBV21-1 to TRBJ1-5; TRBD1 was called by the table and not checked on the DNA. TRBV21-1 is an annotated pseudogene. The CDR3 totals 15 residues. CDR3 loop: CASSTLDRGKQPQHF. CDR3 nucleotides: TGTGCCAGCAGCACCCTTGACAGGGGAAAACAGCCCCAGCATTTT.

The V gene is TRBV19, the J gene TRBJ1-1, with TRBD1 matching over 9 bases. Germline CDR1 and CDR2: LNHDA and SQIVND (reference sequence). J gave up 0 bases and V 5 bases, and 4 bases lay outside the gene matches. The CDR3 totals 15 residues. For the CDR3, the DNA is TGTGCCAGTAGTCACCGGGACAGGGTGAACACTGAAGCTTTCTTT. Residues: CASSHRDRVNTEAFF.